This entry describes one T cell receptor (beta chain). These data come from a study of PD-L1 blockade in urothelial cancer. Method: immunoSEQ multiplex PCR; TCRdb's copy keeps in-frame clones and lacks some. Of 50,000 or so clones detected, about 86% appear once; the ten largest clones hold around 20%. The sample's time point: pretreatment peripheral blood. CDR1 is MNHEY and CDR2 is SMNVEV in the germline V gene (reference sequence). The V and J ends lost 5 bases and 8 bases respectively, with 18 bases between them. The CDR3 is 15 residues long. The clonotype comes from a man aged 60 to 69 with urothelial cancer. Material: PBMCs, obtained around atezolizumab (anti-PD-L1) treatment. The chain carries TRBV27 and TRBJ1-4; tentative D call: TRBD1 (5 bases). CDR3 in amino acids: CASSLRGGSGEKLFF. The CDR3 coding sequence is TGTGCCAGCAGTCTACGGGGCGGGAGCGGAGAAAAACTGTTTTTT. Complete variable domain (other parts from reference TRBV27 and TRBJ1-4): EAQVTQNPRYLITVTGKKLTVTCSQNMNHEYMSWYRQDPGLGLRQIYYSMNVEVTDKGDVPEGYKVSRKEKRNFPLILESPSPNQTSLYFCASSLRGGSGEKLFFGSGTQLSVL.